Listed here are 4 T cell receptor beta chains from one sample, sequenced in a study of cytomegalovirus exposure and HLA in healthy donors. The PCR used 60 Vbeta and 13 Jbeta primers. Sequencing was performed with immunoSEQ multiplex PCR; in TCRdb, only in-frame clones are kept and a portion is missing. The sample records roughly 120,000 clones, roughly 74% being singletons. The sequenced sample consisted of PBMCs. These TCRs come from a woman in her thirties in good health and CMV-seronegative.

The chain employs TRBV19 and TRBJ2-3; TRBD1 agrees at 7 bases. The CDR3 contains 13 residues. CDR1 is LNHDA, CDR2 SQIVND, per germline (reference sequence). V lost 7 bases, J lost 2 bases, and 3 bases stayed unmatched. For the CDR3, the DNA is TGTGCCAGTACAAGGGGGCTCACAGATACGCAGTATTTT. Translation gives CASTRGLTDTQYF.

The chain has TRBV29-1 and TRBJ2-1; 7 nucleotides line up with TRBD1. This CDR3 contains 14 residues. Germline V CDR1 and CDR2: SQVTM, ANQGSEA. V shed 6 bases, J shed 2 bases, and the junction held 7 bases outside the gene matches. CDR3 sequence reads: CSVFPGQPYNEQFF. The CDR3, as DNA: TGCAGCGTCTTCCCGGGACAGCCCTACAATGAGCAGTTCTTC.

The rearrangement joins TRBV28 to TRBJ1-1; D is undetermined. Germline V gene data show CDR1 as MDHEN and CDR2 as SYDVKM. V lost 4 bases and J 4 bases, leaving 10 bases between the germline ends. CDR3 length equals 13 residues. The CDR3 DNA reads TGTGCCAGCAGTTGGAAGGCGGTCACTGAAGCTTTCTTT. Residues: CASSWKAVTEAFF.

The gene calls are TRBV29-1 and TRBJ2-3, with 9 bases that match TRBD2. This CDR3 is 14 amino acids long. Trimming cost V 4 bases and J 1 base; bases outside gene matches: 3. The germline V gene has CDR1 SQVTM and CDR2 ANQGSEA. The CDR3: CSVVGGGGTDTQYF. DNA for the CDR3: TGCAGCGTTGTCGGCGGGGGGGGCACAGATACGCAGTATTTT.